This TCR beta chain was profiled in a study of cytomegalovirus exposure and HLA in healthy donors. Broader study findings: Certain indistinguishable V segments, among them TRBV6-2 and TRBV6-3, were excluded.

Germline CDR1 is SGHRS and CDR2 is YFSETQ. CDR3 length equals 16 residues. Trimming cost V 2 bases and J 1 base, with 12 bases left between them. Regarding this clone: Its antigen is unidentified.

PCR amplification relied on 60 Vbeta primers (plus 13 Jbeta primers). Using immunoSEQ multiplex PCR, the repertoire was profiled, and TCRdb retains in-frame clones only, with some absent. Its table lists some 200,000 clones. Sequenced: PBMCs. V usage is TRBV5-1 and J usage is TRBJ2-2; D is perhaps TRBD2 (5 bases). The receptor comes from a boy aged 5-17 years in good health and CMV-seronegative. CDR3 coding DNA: TGCGCCAGCAGCTTATATGCGGGCCTGAACACCGGGGAGCTGTTTTTT. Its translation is CASSLYAGLNTGELFF.